The rows below give T cell receptor beta chains drawn from one sample of a study of tumor-infiltrating lymphocytes in localized non-small cell lung cancer. TCRdb's table, derived via immunoSEQ multiplex PCR, lists solely in-frame clones and lacks some. The sample holds 9,300 or so clones, roughly 76% seen once. The sample was uninvolved lung tissue not adjacent to the tumor. Source of these receptors: a human donor with non-small cell lung cancer. CDR3s include the opening cysteine and the closing phenylalanine or tryptophan. Each record gives: D gene, J gene, clone size, V gene, CDR3 DNA, CDR3 protein. A D gene is named only where the DNA matches it firmly. Not all rows give a size; the values are once, few, many and, for expanded clones, a class.

>-|TRBJ1-2|-|TRBV7-9
TGTGCCAGCAGCAAAAAGTCCCCGGGCCCTTATGGCTACACCTTC
CASSKKSPGPYGYTF
>TRBD2|TRBJ2-1|-|TRBV28
TGTGCCAGCAGGCGCCTAGCGGCTCACTACAATGAGCAGTTCTTC
CASRRLAAHYNEQFF
>-|TRBJ2-3|medium-sized|TRBV19
TGTGCCAGTAGTATAATCCCCACAGATACGCAGTATTTT
CASSIIPTDTQYF
>-|TRBJ2-7|-|TRBV28
TGTGCCAGCACTACCCCAGGGGACTATTTGTACGAGCAGTACTTC
CASTTPGDYLYEQYF
>-|TRBJ2-7|-|TRBV27
TGTGCCCGTCCCTTCGGGGGGACGGACAGGCACTCCTACGAGCAGTACTTC
CARPFGGTDRHSYEQYF
>-|TRBJ2-7|-|TRBV7-2
TGTGCCAGCAGCTACGATCCTTCCTACGAGCAGTACTTC
CASSYDPSYEQYF
>-|TRBJ1-2|-|TRBV6-5
TGTGCCAGCAGTTACCTCCGGGACGCAAGTGGCTACACCTTC
CASSYLRDASGYTF
>-|TRBJ2-7|-|TRBV7-2
TGTGCCAGCAGCTCCCGAGGGGGCTACGAGCAGTACTTC
CASSSRGGYEQYF
>TRBD1|TRBJ2-5|-|TRBV29-1
TGCAGCGCCCAGGGGGCGAGGGGGACCCAGTACTTC
CSAQGARGTQYF
>TRBD2|TRBJ2-2|few|TRBV13
TGTGCCAGCAGCCACCGGGAAGCGGGAGGGCCCGGGGAGCTGTTTTTT
CASSHREAGGPGELFF
>-|TRBJ1-4|few|TRBV28
TGTGCCAGCAGGAAATCACAGGGAGACGCCGAAAAACTGTTTTTT
CASRKSQGDAEKLFF
>-|TRBJ1-5|-|TRBV5-6
TGTGCCAGCAGCTATCAGGGGTCCGGGCCCCAGCATTTT
CASSYQGSGPQHF
>-|TRBJ2-2|-|TRBV5-5
TGTGCCAGCAGCTTGGCCCCGTCGAAAACGAACACCGGGGAGCTGTTTTTT
CASSLAPSKTNTGELFF
>-|TRBJ2-2|-|TRBV5-1
TGCGCCAGCAGGAGCGCCTACACGAACACCGGGGAGCTGTTTTTT
CASRSAYTNTGELFF
>TRBD2|TRBJ2-5|-|TRBV5-1
TGCGCCAGCAGCTTGGACCTAGCGGGAGGTAAAGAGACCCAGTACTTC
CASSLDLAGGKETQYF
>-|TRBJ2-7|few|TRBV14
TGTGCCAGCAGCTTGATAGGGAGGTACGAGCAGTACTTC
CASSLIGRYEQYF
>-|TRBJ2-5|-|TRBV5-1
TGCGCCAGCAGCTTGGTCGGGGCCGAGGGGACCCAGTACTTC
CASSLVGAEGTQYF
>TRBD1|TRBJ2-7|-|TRBV5-6
TGTGCCAGCAGCTTGGCCAGACAGGGGAATTACGAGCAGTACTTC
CASSLARQGNYEQYF
>TRBD2|TRBJ2-5|-|TRBV13
TGTGCCAGCAGCTTAGGCCTTTGGACTAGCGGGGAGACCCAGTACTTC
CASSLGLWTSGETQYF
>-|TRBJ2-7|-|TRBV6-6
TGTGCCAGCAGTTACCCCAACACCTACGAGCAGTACTTC
CASSYPNTYEQYF
>-|TRBJ1-1|-|TRBV7-9
TGTGCCAGCAGCTATACGTCAGGGTTAAACACTGAAGCTTTCTTT
CASSYTSGLNTEAFF
>TRBD1|TRBJ1-6|-|TRBV29-1
TGCAGCGTTGAAGATTCGGGGACAGGGAGGAATTCACCCCTCCACTTT
CSVEDSGTGRNSPLHF
>TRBD1|TRBJ1-2|-|TRBV7-9
TGTGCCAGCAGCTTAGACGCCTCAGGGGGCTATGGCTACACCTTC
CASSLDASGGYGYTF
>-|TRBJ2-7|-|TRBV5-5
TGTGCCAGCAGCATACACCCCGCCGACAGGTCCTACGAGCAGTACTTC
CASSIHPADRSYEQYF
>-|TRBJ2-7|-|TRBV7-2
TGTGCCAGCAGCTTAGAATCTAGGACGGGGCGCGTCTACGAGCAGTACTTC
CASSLESRTGRVYEQYF
>TRBD1|TRBJ1-1|medium-sized|TRBV9
TGTGCCAGCAGCGCCGACACAGGGGGCTCCGAAGCTTTCTTT
CASSADTGGSEAFF
>TRBD1|TRBJ2-3|-|TRBV5-1
TGCGCCAGCAGCGCGCAAGGGGGCGCGATCACAGATACGCAGTATTTT
CASSAQGGAITDTQYF
>-|TRBJ2-3|-|TRBV11-3
TGTGCCAGCAGCTTAAACGGGGCCAATACGCAGTATTTT
CASSLNGANTQYF
>TRBD1|TRBJ1-5|once|TRBV30
TGTGCCTGGAGTGTACAGGGGGGCAATCAGCCCCAGCATTTT
CAWSVQGGNQPQHF
>TRBD2|TRBJ2-1|-|TRBV4-1
TGCGCCAGCAGCCAAGTAGGACTAGCGGAGTACAATGAGCAGTTCTTC
CASSQVGLAEYNEQFF
>-|TRBJ1-1|-|TRBV27
TGTGCCACCCCGGGGGGCCTGGGAACTGAAGCTTTCTTT
CATPGGLGTEAFF
>TRBD2|TRBJ2-4|once|TRBV25-1
TGTGCCAGCAGTGAAACGAAGCGGGAGGGTGAAAAAAACATTCAGTACTTC
CASSETKREGEKNIQYF
>-|TRBJ2-5|-|TRBV27
TGTGCCAGCAGCTTTAACTGGACAGCGGTCGGAGAGACCCAGTACTTC
CASSFNWTAVGETQYF
>-|TRBJ2-7|-|TRBV29-1
TGCAGCGCCGGGACTCAATACGAGCAGTACTTC
CSAGTQYEQYF
>TRBD2|TRBJ2-7|once|TRBV30
TGTGCCTGGAGTGTATCGGCGGGAGGGAAAGAATACTTC
CAWSVSAGGKEYF
>-|TRBJ2-7|-|TRBV6-1
TGTGCCAGCGGCCTAGGGATATACGAGCAGTACTTC
CASGLGIYEQYF
>-|TRBJ2-3|-|TRBV19
TGTGCCAGTACCCCCCGATCGGAGCGCGCAGATACGCAGTATTTT
CASTPRSERADTQYF
>TRBD2|TRBJ2-1|-|TRBV9
TGTGCCAGCAGCGTAGACCAGCCGGGACTAGCGGAGTACAATGAGCAGTTCTTC
CASSVDQPGLAEYNEQFF
>-|TRBJ2-3|-|TRBV5-1
TGCGCCAGCAGCTTGGGGGGTAGCTTAGGTACGCAGTATTTT
CASSLGGSLGTQYF
>TRBD1|TRBJ1-2|-|TRBV10-2
TGCGCCAGCAGTGAGGGACAGGCCTCTTACTATGGCTACACCTTC
CASSEGQASYYGYTF